What follows is one T cell receptor (beta chain) and its context. What it binds is not known. The primer mix had 60 Vbeta and 13 Jbeta primers. Some clones are missing from TCRdb's copy, which holds only in-frame ones; the method was immunoSEQ multiplex PCR. The sample has under 200,000 clones, approximately 77% seen once. These data come from a study of cytomegalovirus exposure and HLA in healthy donors. Study-level results: With later analysis, a missense DCLRE1C variant became linked to TCR beta V- and J-gene trimming. Most of the TCR beta V segments (in an earlier analysis) were productive either about 87% or about 30% of the time. Using the classifier, cytomegalovirus status was reportedly diagnosed with high specificity and sensitivity. A few chains tied to CMV proved CMV antigen-specific in vitro.

The CDR3 contains 14 residues. Per the germline V gene, CDR1 is MNHNS and CDR2 is SASEGT. The V gene end was trimmed by 9 bases and the J gene end by 2 bases; junction bases not matched to a gene: 8. The chain uses TRBV6-1 and TRBJ2-3; TRBD2 matches at 7 bases. This sequence originates from a male donor in good health and CMV-seropositive. The specimen sequenced was PBMCs. The CDR3 reads CASSEGGITDTQYF. DNA of the CDR3: TGTGCCAGTTCCGAGGGAGGGATCACAGATACGCAGTATTTT.